These T cell receptor beta chains were read from a single sample in a study of OX40 agonist ivuxolimab in advanced cancers. Some clones are missing from TCRdb's copy, which holds only in-frame ones; the method was immunoSEQ multiplex PCR. The sample shows some 27,000 clones, around 86% of them seen only once. Sequenced material: CD4+ or CD8+ T cells sorted from blood, taken in a trial of the OX40 agonist ivuxolimab. All receptors derive from an adult with an advanced solid tumor such as melanoma, head and neck, liver or kidney cancer. The CDR3 runs from the conserved cysteine through the conserved F or W. A D gene is named only where the DNA matches it firmly. Not all rows give a size; the values are once, few, many and, for expanded clones, a class.

D	length	size	V	J	CDR3	DNA
TRBD2	15	.	TRBV27	TRBJ2-1	CASSEASGLYNEQFF	TGTGCCAGCAGTGAGGCTAGCGGGCTTTACAATGAGCAGTTCTTC
.	15	.	TRBV10-3	TRBJ1-5	CAISESGERGQPQHF	TGTGCCATCAGTGAGTCAGGGGAGCGTGGTCAGCCCCAGCATTTT
TRBD1	16	.	TRBV7-2	TRBJ1-1	CASLETGGALHTEAFF	TGTGCCAGCCTAGAAACAGGGGGCGCGTTGCACACTGAAGCTTTCTTT
TRBD1	15	once	TRBV5-5	TRBJ1-4	CASSTDRVPNEKLFF	TGTGCCAGCAGCACTGACAGGGTCCCAAATGAAAAACTGTTTTTT
TRBD2	15	.	TRBV2	TRBJ2-5	CASRSKRGPGETQYF	TGTGCCAGCAGGTCTAAGCGGGGTCCGGGGGAGACCCAGTACTTC
TRBD1	13	.	TRBV30	TRBJ2-7	CAWTEGGPYEQYF	TGTGCCTGGACAGAAGGGGGCCCCTACGAGCAGTACTTC
.	13	.	TRBV19	TRBJ1-2	CASSITSNYGYTF	TGTGCCAGTAGTATAACCTCTAACTATGGCTACACCTTC
.	15	.	TRBV7-8	TRBJ1-5	CASSRHRDNNQPQHF	TGTGCCAGCAGTAGACACCGGGACAACAATCAGCCCCAGCATTTT
TRBD1	13	once	TRBV2	TRBJ2-7	CASNGQGLYEQYF	TGTGCCAGCAATGGACAGGGTTTGTACGAGCAGTACTTC
.	14	.	TRBV4-2	TRBJ2-7	CASSQEPGTYEQYF	TGTGCCAGCAGCCAAGAGCCAGGGACCTACGAGCAGTACTTC
.	16	.	TRBV6-1	TRBJ1-3	CASSEKRGYSGNTIYF	TGTGCCAGCAGTGAAAAGCGGGGGTACTCTGGAAACACCATATATTTT
.	15	.	TRBV11-2	TRBJ1-2	CASSLAARTNYGYTF	TGTGCCAGCAGCTTAGCGGCCAGGACAAACTATGGCTACACCTTC
TRBD1	12	.	TRBV28	TRBJ2-7	CAVRDRGYEQYF	TGTGCCGTCCGGGACAGGGGCTACGAGCAGTACTTC
.	17	once	TRBV9	TRBJ1-2	CASSVRPLSSFNYGYTF	TGTGCCAGCAGCGTGCGCCCGCTAAGCAGCTTTAACTATGGCTACACCTTC
TRBD1	15	.	TRBV5-1	TRBJ2-1	CASSQTRGSYNEQFF	TGCGCCAGCAGCCAGACCAGGGGGTCCTACAATGAGCAGTTCTTC
TRBD1	16	.	TRBV5-6	TRBJ2-7	CASSLWNRGVMREQYF	TGTGCCAGCAGCTTGTGGAACAGGGGGGTAATGAGGGAGCAGTACTTC
TRBD1	14	.	TRBV14	TRBJ2-1	CASSPGQGYNEQFF	TGTGCCAGCAGCCCGGGACAGGGATACAATGAGCAGTTCTTC
.	12	.	TRBV10-3	TRBJ2-7	CAIMTAAYEQYF	TGTGCCATCATGACGGCGGCCTACGAGCAGTACTTC
.	12	.	TRBV5-1	TRBJ1-4	CASSPDKEKLFF	TGCGCCAGCAGCCCGGACAAGGAAAAACTGTTTTTT
.	13	.	TRBV9	TRBJ2-7	CASSVSVGYEQYF	TGTGCCAGCAGCGTTTCGGTGGGCTACGAGCAGTACTTC
.	13	.	TRBV6-6	TRBJ2-2	CASSYTGTGELFF	TGTGCCAGCAGTTACACAGGCACCGGGGAGCTGTTTTTT
.	13	.	TRBV6-4	TRBJ1-2	CARPDSSNYGYTF	TGTGCCAGGCCGGACAGTTCTAACTATGGCTACACCTTC